The 2 T cell receptor beta chains presented below share a single source sample, sequenced in a study of T cells in Graves' hyperthyroidism and ophthalmopathy. Template material for amplifying TCR beta CDR3 regions consisted of RNA transcripts. TCR CDR3 underwent first-round RT-PCR with the HTBI primer set. MiXCR, run by TCRdb on the multiplex PCR reads, gives a single entry per CDR3 protein. The table includes more than 300,000 distinct CDR3 sequences, over 11% detected once. Sequencing was carried out using blood. All receptors derive from a woman aged 25 to 39 with Graves' hyperthyroidism.

In this sample, this clonotype turned up a few times. The CDR3 is CASRVLSGDRVNGELFF. CDR3 nucleotides: TGTGCCAGCAGAGTCCTTTCAGGTGACAGGGTGAACGGGGAGCTGTTTTTT. The chain uses TRBV6-1 and TRBJ2-2, with TRBD1 identical over 7 bases. With V trimmed by 6 bases and J by 7 bases, 17 bases remained unmatched. The CDR3 is 17 amino acids. Germline values: CDR1 MNHNS, CDR2 SASEGT.

The chain recombines TRBV27 with TRBJ2-2; TRBD2 is a possible D gene (5 bases). The CDR3 loop spans 14 amino acids. V lost 6 bases and J 4 bases, leaving 12 bases between the germline ends. Germline loops: CDR1 MNHEY, CDR2 SMNVEV (reference sequence). As DNA, the CDR3 is TGTGCCAGCAGACTAGTCATGGGCACCGGGGAGCTGTTTTTT. Its protein is CASRLVMGTGELFF.